What follows are 20 T cell receptor beta chains derived from one specimen sequenced in a study of blood T cell repertoires in COVID-19. The method was immunoSEQ multiplex PCR; TCRdb's version includes in-frame clones alone and lacks a portion of them. The table includes 100,000 to 150,000 clones, around 83% detected once. Material: peripheral blood. The receptors derive from a man between 60 and 70 years old with acute or convalescent COVID-19.

This chain links TRBV6-2 or TRBV6-3 with TRBJ2-7; 13 bases are shared with TRBD2. Trimming took 2 bases from V and 7 from J; bases not matched to a gene: 5. The CDR3 has 15 amino acids. Looked up from germline, CDR1 is MNHEY and CDR2 is SVGEGT. CDR3 sequence reads: CASSYPWGLAGEQYF. The CDR3 DNA is TGTGCCAGCAGTTACCCCTGGGGACTAGCGGGGGAGCAGTACTTC.

The genes are TRBV5-1 and TRBJ2-7; 9 bases fit TRBD1. Trimming removed 4 bases from V and 6 bases from J; junction bases left unmatched: 14. The CDR3 covers 16 residues. The V gene's germline CDR1 is SGHRS and CDR2 YFSETQ. CDR3 amino acids: CASSQARTGARFEQYF. The CDR3, as DNA: TGCGCCAGCAGCCAGGCCCGGACAGGGGCCAGGTTCGAGCAGTACTTC.

V is TRBV6-5 and J is TRBJ2-2, with 8 bases aligning to TRBD1. The CDR3 is made up of 15 amino acids. V gave up 5 bases and J gave up 6 bases; unmatched junction bases: 8. Germline lookup yields CDR1 MNHEY and CDR2 SVGAGI. CDR3 sequence: CASSLQGAMAGELFF. CDR3 DNA sequence: TGTGCCAGCAGTCTGCAGGGGGCAATGGCCGGGGAGCTGTTTTTT.

The J gene is TRBJ2-2, the V gene TRBV6-4, with 8 bases aligning to TRBD2. The CDR3 length is 14 residues. V trimming: 6 bases; J trimming: 3 bases; junction bases outside the gene matches: 3. CDR1 MRHNA and CDR2 SNTAGT come from the germline V gene. CDR3 bases: TGTGCCAGCAGGCCTAGCGGGCACACCGGGGAGCTGTTTTTT. Its translation: CASRPSGHTGELFF.

This CDR3 reads CASSPNTGPSLGGYTF. CDR3 DNA: TGTGCCAGCAGCCCGAACACAGGGCCCTCCCTTGGTGGCTACACCTTC. The rearrangement links TRBV5-4 to TRBJ1-2, with a possible D match to TRBD1 (6 bases). V was trimmed by 4 bases and J by 7 bases, leaving 23 bases between them. The CDR3 has 16 amino acids. The germline CDR1 and CDR2 sequences are SGHNT and YYREEE (reference sequence).

V and J are TRBV7-3 and TRBJ1-1; TRBD1 matches at 8 bases. The CDR3 sequence is 14 residues long. Germline values: CDR1 SGHTA, CDR2 FQGTGA. The V segment lost 2 bases and the J segment 5 bases; nucleotides outside the gene matches: 4. This CDR3 reads CASSLERTGTEAFF. The CDR3 region has the DNA TGTGCCAGCAGCTTAGAGCGGACAGGGACTGAAGCTTTCTTT.

V usage is TRBV3-1 (or the pseudogene TRBV3-2) and J usage is TRBJ1-2; weak D call: TRBD1 (5 bases). Trimming took 5 bases from V and 8 from J, leaving 12 bases between them. This CDR3 contains 12 residues. The germline CDR1 and CDR2 sequences are LGHDT and YNNKEL (reference sequence). CDR3 bases: TGTGCCAGCAGCTGGGACTTGGGGGGCTACACCTTC. Encoded protein: CASSWDLGGYTF.

The table lists this clone with a count of one. The rearrangement uses TRBV11-2 and TRBJ2-7, with TRBD1 as a possible D gene (5 bases). Per the germline V gene, CDR1 is SGHAT and CDR2 is FQNNGV. The CDR3 runs 15 residues. The ends were cut back, 0 bases at V and 2 bases at J, with 11 bases in the middle. CDR3 loop: CASSLDHTGPYEQYF. The CDR3 DNA reads TGTGCCAGCAGCTTAGATCATACAGGACCCTACGAGCAGTACTTC.

The CDR3 sequence is CASSQTGNNSPLHF. In DNA, the CDR3 is TGCGCCAGCAGCCAGACAGGGAATAATTCACCCCTCCACTTT. The chain carries TRBV5-1 and TRBJ1-6; 7 nucleotides agree with TRBD1. Germline CDR1 SGHRS, CDR2 YFSETQ. V dropped 4 bases and J dropped 5; count of bases not matched to a gene: 3. CDR3 length: 14 residues.

The chain links TRBV30 to TRBJ2-7, with a tentative D call TRBD2 (5 bases). Trimming shortened V by 7 bases and J by 4 bases, and 14 bases separated the two germline ends. The CDR3 is 12 amino acids. CDR1 and CDR2 from the germline V gene are GTSNPN and SVGIG (reference sequence). CDR3 sequence reads: CASTDAGYEQYF. CDR3 DNA: TGTGCCTCCACGGACGCGGGTTACGAGCAGTACTTC.

The chain employs TRBV5-1 and TRBJ2-5; D gene unclear. The ends were cut back, 8 bases at V and 5 bases at J, with 13 bases in the middle. The germline CDR1 and CDR2 sequences are SGHRS and YFSETQ. The CDR3 is 12 residues long. CDR3 in amino acids: CASFSYWETQYF. CDR3 bases: TGCGCCAGTTTTTCGTACTGGGAGACCCAGTACTTC. The full variable domain, rest sourced from reference TRBV5-1 and TRBJ2-5, is KAGVTQTPRYLIKTRGQQVTLSCSPISGHRSVSWYQQTPGQGLQFLFEYFSETQRNKGNFPGRFSGRQFSNSRSEMNVSTLELGDSALYLCASFSYWETQYFGPGTRLLVL.

CDR3 coding DNA: TGTGCCAGCAGCGTAAAGGGGCACACCGGGGAGCTGTTTTTT. Translation gives CASSVKGHTGELFF. V is TRBV9 and J is TRBJ2-2; possible D gene TRBD1, 5 bases. Trimming stripped 1 base from V and 3 bases from J, with 7 bases between. The germline gives CDR1 SGDLS, CDR2 YYNGEE. The CDR3 covers 14 residues. The whole variable domain, remainder taken from reference TRBV9 and TRBJ2-2, is DSGVTQTPKHLITATGQRVTLRCSPRSGDLSVYWYQQSLDQGLQFLIQYYNGEERAKGNILERFSAQQFPDLHSELNLSSLELGDSALYFCASSVKGHTGELFFGEGSRLTVL.

V is TRBV27 and J is TRBJ2-2; TRBD2 might be the D (5 bases). CDR1 is MNHEY and CDR2 is SMNVEV in the germline V gene (reference sequence). The CDR3 is made up of 17 amino acids. V lost 2 bases, J lost 7 bases, and 20 bases lay in between. This CDR3 is CASSLRASSRPGGELFF. The CDR3 DNA follows: TGTGCCAGCAGTTTACGGGCTAGCTCCAGGCCAGGCGGGGAGCTGTTTTTT.

The chain carries TRBV20-1 and TRBJ2-7; no reliable D call. V was cut by 5 bases and J by 4 bases, with 9 bases left in between. The germline CDR1 and CDR2 sequences are DFQATT and SNEGSKA (reference sequence). The CDR3 contains 11 residues. The CDR3 DNA sequence: TGCAGTGCTCGTAATACTTACGAGCAGTACTTC. Amino acids: CSARNTYEQYF.

This clone was detected ten times or more. The chain couples TRBV3-1 (or the pseudogene TRBV3-2) to TRBJ1-2, with 7 bases aligning to TRBD1. This CDR3 is 12 amino acids long. V gave up 4 bases and J gave up 8 bases; unmatched junction bases: 4. Germline CDR1 LGHDT, CDR2 YNNKEL (reference sequence). In nucleotides, the CDR3 is TGTGCCAGCAGCCCGAACAGGGGCGGCTACACCTTC. Translation: CASSPNRGGYTF.

The gene calls are TRBV10-3 and TRBJ2-5, with D perhaps TRBD2 (6 bases). The CDR3 has 15 amino acids. V lost 10 bases and J lost 1, with 19 bases in between. From germline, CDR1 is ENHRY and CDR2 SYGVKD. The CDR3 nucleotides are TGTGCCACCGCACCCAGCGGGCCACCCCAAGAGACCCAGTACTTC. It specifies CATAPSGPPQETQYF.

The chain uses TRBV6-1 and TRBJ1-6; 12 bases align to TRBD1. J was trimmed by 10 bases and V by 0 bases; bases with no gene match: 4. This CDR3 comprises 16 residues. Germline CDR1 reads MNHNS; CDR2 reads SASEGT. CDR3: CASSEAGTGGNSPLHF. In DNA, the CDR3 is TGTGCCAGCAGTGAAGCGGGGACAGGGGGCAACTCACCCCTCCACTTT.

The chain carries TRBV2 and TRBJ1-1; the match to TRBD1 covers 7 bases. Germline CDR1 is SNHLY and CDR2 is FYNNEI. The junction had 7 bases not matched to a gene; V was cut back by 5 bases and J by 4 bases. The CDR3 runs 14 residues. The DNA for the CDR3 is TGTGCCAGCAGTCCCCGACAGGGTGTCACTGAAGCTTTCTTT. Translation: CASSPRQGVTEAFF.

This sequence joins TRBV6-1 and TRBJ2-4; D possibly corresponds to TRBD1 (5 bases). The CDR3 runs 12 residues. Trimming took off 2 bases at V and 7 bases at J, with 6 bases between the two ends. Germline V gene lookup returns CDR1 MNHNS and CDR2 SASEGT. Written as DNA, the CDR3 is TGTGCCAGCAGTGAACAGGGTAACATTCAGTACTTC. Its translation: CASSEQGNIQYF.

This clone turned up a few times. The chain uses TRBV4-2 and TRBJ2-5; TRBD2 might be the D (6 bases). Deletions cut 1 base from V and 2 bases from J, with 23 bases between. Germline CDR1 and CDR2: LGHNA and YNFKEQ. This CDR3 has 19 amino acids. The CDR3: CASSQALGGAGGQQETQYF. The CDR3 DNA is TGTGCCAGCAGCCAAGCTTTAGGCGGGGCGGGTGGGCAACAAGAGACCCAGTACTTC.